This entry features one T cell receptor beta chain sequence. This clonotype was recorded at least ten times. The antigen it binds to is not known. Base qualities were left out, and no much larger clone turns up one base away. The germline V gene yields SGHVS for CDR1 and FQNEAQ for CDR2. Including the terminal cysteine and phenylalanine, the CDR3 comprises 14 residues. Only CDR3 DNA is held: 42 bases, read in frame from base 1. V loses 0 bases, J loses 5 bases, and the germline ends lie 10 bases apart. This sample stems from a study of T cell repertoires in cytomegalovirus infection (dated by TCRdb to 2018 to 2020). In the study overall: The peptide stimulations were aimed at well-studied HLA-B-restricted epitopes as well as recently identified HLA-C-restricted CMV epitopes, whose presentation resists viral immunomodulation. The HLA type of each donor mattered for the analysis, because public TCR beta signatures pointed to carriage of CMV infection along with the matching HLA type.

This specimen's treatment or condition label, interpreted: in vitro stimulation with specific CMV peptide epitopes to enrich CMV-specific T cells. Instrument on record: Illumina HiSeq 1500. The public reads were reanalyzed by TCRdb: fastp trimming at Q25, MiXCR alignment, in-frame beta chains only. Every entry covers one CDR3 protein and lists the most common genes and DNA from its rows. Across this sample there are about 770,000 distinct CDR3 sequences, with almost 30% seen only once. Of the sample, under 15% falls within the top ten clones. Broad study findings and their caveats: In both this cohort and an independent approximately 350-donor cohort, the cumulative frequency of public TCR beta family members distinguished carriers of CMV infection plus the relevant HLA type. The ex vivo response was dominated by HLA-C-restricted CMV-specific TCR beta clonotypes, and the single most frequent clonotype in two of eight donors was supplied by these HLA-C-restricted clonotypes.

This receptor was identified in a human donor in good health (CMV status not recorded). Some clones in this sample may be carry-over from other donors' samples. The sample in question was cultured CD8+ T cells from PBMCs, obtained from culture after CMV antigen stimulation. The receptor chain draws on TRBV7-8 and TRBJ1-1, with the D gene call left open. The DNA reads as follows: TGTGCCAGCAGCTTAGCTCTGGGTGAGACTGAAGCTTTCTTT. Translated, it reads CASSLALGETEAFF.